This T cell receptor beta chain emerged from a study of cytomegalovirus exposure and HLA in healthy donors. Trimming removed 0 bases at V and 2 bases at J, with 8 bases between. The CDR3 is made up of 15 amino acids. Germline-derived CDR1 and CDR2 are SGHNT and YYREEE (reference sequence). The study, taken as a whole, reports: As confirmed in vitro, a few CMV-associated chains were specific for CMV antigens. In a later analysis, specific HLA alleles were associated with more than 15,000 TCR beta sequences at a 0.05 false discovery rate.

At sampling all donors were nominally healthy, likely with unrecorded immune exposures. For this clone: Its antigen remains unidentified.

PCR involved 60 Vbeta and 13 Jbeta primers. Profiled with immunoSEQ multiplex PCR; TCRdb holds only in-frame clones, not every one. The profile shows some 150,000 clones, less than 80% of them singletons. V gene TRBV5-4 combines with J gene TRBJ2-2; no clear D gene. The clonotype was recovered from a man in his forties or fifties in good health and CMV-seronegative. Material: PBMCs. CDR3 in DNA: TGTGCCAGCAGCTTGGAGCCTCAAAACACCGGGGAGCTGTTTTTT. As protein: CASSLEPQNTGELFF.